Detailed here is one T cell receptor beta chain. This clone's antigen is unknown. No much larger clonotype is one base removed from it; base qualities were not supplied. The sample belongs to a study of control samples from healthy donors and cancer patients (dated by TCRdb to the early 2020s). Receptors were amplified or captured by the immunoSEQ multiplex PCR assay. TCRdb obtained this table from immuneACCESS and retained in-frame rearrangements with V and J assigned. These tables miss some clones; where compared with another copy, unresolved V genes account for less than half of the shortfall, and the remainder is unexplained. A total of about 160,000 clones appear in this sample, roughly 94% of them only once. The ten largest clones represent about 8.5% of the sample. Spanning cysteine to phenylalanine, the CDR3 consists of 15 amino acids. Only the CDR3 portion is preserved as DNA: 45 bases, with reading frame beginning at the first base. According to the germline V gene, CDR1 reads LGHNA and CDR2 reads YSLEER. Here V drops 4 bases and J drops 2 bases, and the junction holds 6 bases not matched to any gene.

The sequencing input was blood. The sequence was collected from a woman between 40 and 50 years old in good health. The rearrangement combines TRBV4-3 with TRBJ1-1, with 8 middle bases fitting TRBD1. DNA sequence: TGCGCCAGCAGCCCATCGGGACAGGCAAACACTGAAGCTTTCTTT. This is translated as CASSPSGQANTEAFF.